The clone carrying this TCR beta chain turned up a few times. These data come from a study of T-cell memory formation after mild COVID-19. Looking at the study overall: Largely donor-specific TCR clusters were found.

TCRdb itself ran the 5' RACE reads through MiXCR, one entry per CDR3 protein. The table shows fewer than 550,000 distinct CDR3 sequences, with around 20% occurring only once. The germline gives CDR1 SGHNT, CDR2 YENEEA. V shed 2 bases, J shed 5 bases, and the junction held 14 bases outside the gene matches. The CDR3 has 19 residues. The chain employs TRBV11-3 and TRBJ2-3; 12 nucleotides match TRBD2. The source material was PBMCs or a T cell subset sorted from them (not recorded which). This TCR derives from an adult woman who had mild COVID-19 (a few samples of this study predate the infection). Cell type and time point are not known. The CDR3 coding sequence is TGTGCCAGCAGCTTACGGACTAGCGGGACCCCCCGGCAGGGAGATACGCAGTATTTT. This sequence encodes CASSLRTSGTPRQGDTQYF.